These T cell receptor beta chains were read from a single sample in a study of T cell changes during pregnancy in multiple sclerosis. The table came from immunoSEQ multiplex PCR; TCRdb's copy has only in-frame clones and leaves some out. Of around 45,000 clones listed, approximately 90% were seen once; the top ten hold approximately 0.7%. The source material was CD4+ T cells from peripheral blood mononuclear cells, sampled before pregnancy. These receptor sequences come from a female donor with multiple sclerosis, enrolled in a pregnancy study. Both conserved end residues are part of each CDR3. Each record gives: J gene, V gene, D gene, CDR3 protein, CDR3 DNA. A D gene is named only where the DNA matches it firmly.

TRBJ1-2 | TRBV15 | - | CATSRDRGTAEYGYTF | TGTGCCACCAGCAGAGATCGGGGGACTGCTGAGTATGGCTACACCTTC
TRBJ1-1 | TRBV4-3 | - | CASSQEAGAGTEAFF | TGCGCCAGCAGCCAGGAAGCAGGGGCAGGTACTGAAGCTTTCTTT
TRBJ1-4 | TRBV19 | TRBD1 | CASRKPGQGDEKLFF | TGTGCCAGTAGAAAACCGGGACAGGGGGATGAAAAACTGTTTTTT
TRBJ2-7 | TRBV7-2 | - | CASSLESSFEQYF | TGTGCCAGCAGCTTAGAGTCTAGCTTCGAGCAGTACTTC
TRBJ1-4 | TRBV19 | - | CASTRTAPFEKLFF | TGTGCCAGTACCAGGACAGCTCCCTTTGAAAAACTGTTTTTT
TRBJ1-6 | TRBV5-1 | TRBD1 | CASSLPDRGTESPLHF | TGCGCCAGCAGCTTACCGGACAGGGGTACGGAGTCACCCCTCCACTTT
TRBJ1-4 | TRBV19 | - | CATNTLGVGNEKLFF | TGTGCCACCAATACTCTAGGGGTTGGTAATGAAAAACTGTTTTTT
TRBJ2-1 | TRBV5-4 | TRBD1 | CASSVGDSRRNEQFF | TGTGCCAGCAGCGTAGGGGACAGTCGGCGCAATGAGCAGTTCTTC
TRBJ2-1 | TRBV19 | TRBD2 | CASRRERGGSYNEQFF | TGTGCCAGTAGGAGGGAGCGGGGGGGCTCCTACAATGAGCAGTTCTTC
TRBJ1-2 | TRBV9 | TRBD1 | CASSVADRFYGYTF | TGTGCCAGCAGCGTCGCGGACAGGTTCTATGGCTACACCTTC
TRBJ2-1 | TRBV7-2 | TRBD2 | CASSSPGGLEQFF | TGTGCCAGCAGCTCCCCCGGGGGGTTGGAGCAGTTCTTC
TRBJ1-2 | TRBV19 | - | CASSESSNYGYTF | TGTGCCAGTAGCGAGTCGAGTAACTATGGCTACACCTTC
TRBJ2-6 | TRBV7-9 | TRBD1 | CASSSGQGATGANVLTF | TGTGCCAGCAGCTCTGGACAGGGGGCGACTGGGGCCAACGTCCTGACTTTC
TRBJ1-2 | TRBV6-1 | - | CASSERKNYGYTF | TGTGCCAGCAGTGAGAGGAAAAACTATGGCTACACCTTC
TRBJ2-5 | TRBV7-9 | - | CASSLTSGEEETQYF | TGTGCCAGCAGCTTAACATCGGGGGAGGAAGAGACCCAGTACTTC
TRBJ1-6 | TRBV7-8 | - | CASSRRSSGAYNSPLHF | TGTGCCAGCAGTAGGAGGTCGTCGGGCGCCTATAATTCACCCCTCCACTTT
TRBJ1-1 | TRBV6-5 | - | CASSYSRAGNTEAFF | TGTGCCAGCAGTTACTCGAGGGCAGGGAACACTGAAGCTTTCTTT